These 15 T cell receptor beta chains came from one sample sequenced in a study of blood T cell repertoires in COVID-19. The method was immunoSEQ multiplex PCR; TCRdb's version includes in-frame clones alone and lacks a portion of them. In the table there are some 250,000 clones, about 84% of which are singletons. Sequencing was done on a sample of peripheral blood. These receptors were obtained from a man older than 75 with acute or convalescent COVID-19.

CDR3 in amino acids: CASCPLAGLEYNEQFF. CDR3 sequence (DNA): TGTGCCAGTTGCCCCCTAGCGGGGTTGGAGTACAATGAGCAGTTCTTC. The chain links TRBV19 to TRBJ2-1; 9 positions match TRBD2. This CDR3 has 16 amino acids. Germline V CDR1 and CDR2: LNHDA, SQIVND (reference sequence). Germline trimming cut 8 bases from V and 4 bases from J; bases unmatched to any gene: 12. Full variable domain (rest looked up from reference TRBV19 and TRBJ2-1): DGGITQSPKYLFRKEGQNVTLSCEQNLNHDAMYWYRQDPGQGLRLIYYSQIVNDFQKGDIAEGYSVSREKKESFPLTVTSAQKNPTAFYLCASCPLAGLEYNEQFFGPGTRLTVL.

This sequence joins TRBV6-5 and TRBJ1-1, with 10 bases lining up with TRBD1. This CDR3 has 15 amino acids. Germline V gene lookup returns CDR1 MNHEY and CDR2 SVGAGI. V gave up 7 bases and J gave up 4 bases; unmatched junction bases: 9. CDR3: CASNPTGGSGTEAFF. The CDR3 DNA reads as TGTGCCAGCAACCCGACAGGGGGCTCGGGCACTGAAGCTTTCTTT.

This clone has a single count. The chain combines TRBV19 with TRBJ1-2; D is perhaps TRBD1 (6 bases). The length of the CDR3 is 13 residues. The germline gives CDR1 LNHDA, CDR2 SQIVND (reference sequence). With 6 bases removed from V and 2 bases from J, the gap between germline ends came to 10 bases. DNA for the CDR3: TGTGCCAGTAGAAACAGGGAGAACTATGGCTACACCTTC. Translated: CASRNRENYGYTF.

The chain uses TRBV6-5 and TRBJ1-2; D remains unclear. Deletions cut 2 bases from V and 1 base from J, with 5 bases between. From germline, CDR1 is MNHEY and CDR2 SVGAGI. The CDR3 loop spans 13 amino acids. CDR3 nucleotides: TGTGCCAGCAGTTACCCGGGTAACTATGGCTACACCTTC. Protein product: CASSYPGNYGYTF.

The gene calls are TRBV7-8 and TRBJ1-2; D remains unclear. The CDR3 spans 13 residues. Germline-derived CDR1 and CDR2 are SGHVS and FQNEAQ. The V end was cut by 5 bases, the J end by 7 bases, with 14 bases between. In DNA form, the CDR3 reads TGTGCCAGCAGCCCGACGCGGGGTTCTGGCTACACCTTC. Its translation is CASSPTRGSGYTF. Drawing the rest from reference TRBV7-8 and TRBJ1-2, the complete variable domain is GAGVSQSPRYKVAKRGQDVALRCDPISGHVSLFWYQQALGQGPEFLTYFQNEAQLDKSGLPSDRFFAERPEGSVSTLKIQRTQQEDSAVYLCASSPTRGSGYTFGSGTRLTVV.

This rearrangement joins TRBV14 to TRBJ1-5; D remains unclear. The CDR3 is 12 amino acids. Trimming left V 5 bases short and J 7 bases short, with 9 bases between. Per germline, CDR1 SGHDN and CDR2 FVKESK. The CDR3 nucleotides read TGTGCCAGCAGCTTTGGAGGACAGCCCCAGCATTTT. Amino acid sequence: CASSFGGQPQHF.

The chain links TRBV3-1 (or the pseudogene TRBV3-2) to TRBJ2-1; D gene ambiguous. Trimming pared 4 bases from V and 2 bases from J, leaving 12 bases between. The CDR3 sequence is 15 residues long. Germline CDR1 is LGHDT and CDR2 is YNNKEL (reference sequence). DNA of the CDR3: TGTGCCAGCAGCCTCGTGAGTAGTCCCTACAATGAGCAGTTCTTC. Amino acids: CASSLVSSPYNEQFF.

The rearrangement uses TRBV6-5 and TRBJ1-2; 7 bases fit TRBD1. Germline loops: CDR1 MNHEY, CDR2 SVGAGI. The CDR3 runs to 14 residues. The ends lost 0 bases at V and 4 bases at J; junction bases unmatched: 2. CDR3 in amino acids: CASSYSGGGYGYTF. The CDR3 DNA reads TGTGCCAGCAGTTACTCAGGGGGCGGCTATGGCTACACCTTC.

The chain links TRBV28 to TRBJ2-3; D perhaps matches TRBD2 (5 bases). Trimming left V 4 bases short and J 4 bases short, with 12 bases between. Germline lookup yields CDR1 MDHEN and CDR2 SYDVKM. The CDR3 loop spans 14 amino acids. CDR3 sequence reads: CASSSYLRADTQYF. CDR3 coding DNA: TGTGCCAGCAGTTCTTACTTGCGGGCAGATACGCAGTATTTT.

The chain has TRBV18 and TRBJ1-2, with 7 bases lining up with TRBD1. J was trimmed by 5 bases and V by 4 bases; bases with no gene match: 7. The germline V gene encodes CDR1 KGHSH and CDR2 LQKENI. The CDR3 has 14 amino acids. CDR3 nucleotide sequence: TGTGCCAGCTCACGGAATACAGGGGAGTATGGCTACACCTTC. As protein: CASSRNTGEYGYTF.

The chain uses TRBV6-5 and TRBJ2-7; 8 nucleotides line up with TRBD2. The length of the CDR3 is 14 residues. Germline V lookup: CDR1 MNHEY, CDR2 SVGAGI. After removal of 9 bases from V and 1 base from J, the junction contained 8 bases not matched to a gene. The CDR3 sequence is CASRRGAGSYEQYF. CDR3 coding DNA: TGTGCCAGTAGGCGGGGGGCGGGATCCTACGAGCAGTACTTC.

This clone was observed a single time. The sample holds other DNA sequences that translate to the same CDR3. The gene calls are TRBV5-1 and TRBJ1-4; D is unclear. Trimming removed 3 bases at V and 0 bases at J, with 6 bases between. CDR3 length: 14 amino acids. Per the germline V gene, CDR1 is SGHRS and CDR2 is YFSETQ. The CDR3 is CASSWTATNEKLFF. As DNA, the CDR3 is TGCGCCAGCAGCTGGACTGCAACTAATGAAAAACTGTTTTTT.

The chain joins TRBV5-6 to TRBJ1-1, with D perhaps TRBD1 (6 bases). Germline CDR1 and CDR2: SGHDT and YYEEEE. Trimming shortened V by 4 bases and J by 0 bases, and 10 bases separated the two germline ends. The CDR3 covers 14 residues. The CDR3 protein is CASSPGTMNTEAFF. The CDR3 DNA reads as TGTGCCAGCAGCCCCGGGACAATGAACACTGAAGCTTTCTTT.

The rearrangement joins TRBV10-3 to TRBJ1-2; D unresolved. This CDR3 spans 12 amino acids. From germline, CDR1 is ENHRY and CDR2 SYGVKD. V was clipped by 2 bases and J by 8 bases, with 9 bases between them. CDR3 region: CAISETPRGYTF. In DNA, the CDR3 is TGTGCCATCAGTGAGACGCCGCGAGGCTACACCTTC.

The genes are TRBV28 and TRBJ1-1; D is uncertain. Trimming took 3 bases from V and 3 from J, leaving 14 bases between them. Germline V gene sequence: CDR1 MDHEN, CDR2 SYDVKM. The CDR3 is 15 amino acids. CDR3 coding DNA: TGTGCCAGCAGTTTCGGCGGATATGGTGACACTGAAGCTTTCTTT. Protein product: CASSFGGYGDTEAFF. Full variable domain (remainder filled in from reference TRBV28 and TRBJ1-1): DVKVTQSSRYLVKRTGEKVFLECVQDMDHENMFWYRQDPGLGLRLIYFSYDVKMKEKGDIPEGYSVSREKKERFSLILESASTNQTSMYLCASSFGGYGDTEAFFGQGTRLTVV.